A selection of T cell receptor beta chains follows, all from one sample in a study of CD8 T cells in Susac syndrome. One entry per CDR3 protein results from TCRdb running MiXCR on the immunoSEQ multiplex PCR reads. The data show 150,000 to 200,000 distinct CDR3 sequences, just under 95% seen once. The sample consisted of CD4+ T cells from PBMCs. Source of these receptors: a human donor in good health. Each CDR3 is given with its conserved first and last residue. Each record gives: CDR3 DNA, CDR3 protein, D gene, J gene, V gene, clone size. A D gene is named only where the DNA matches it firmly. Only part of the rows carry a size: once, few, many, or a class if the clone is expanded.

DNA: TGTGCCAGCAGCGGGGGCCGGCGGGGAGACTATGGCTACACCTTC; CDR3: CASSGGRRGDYGYTF; D: -; J: TRBJ1-2; V: TRBV7-8; size: -
DNA: TGCGCCAGCAGCCAAGCGGACAGGATTCACAATGAGCAGTTCTTC; CDR3: CASSQADRIHNEQFF; D: TRBD1; J: TRBJ2-1; V: TRBV4-1; size: -
DNA: TGCGCCAGCAGCTTGGGCGGGGGAGACACAGATACGCAGTATTTT; CDR3: CASSLGGGDTDTQYF; D: TRBD2; J: TRBJ2-3; V: TRBV5-1; size: -
DNA: TGCAGCGTCGATGTGGGCACAGATACGCAGTATTTT; CDR3: CSVDVGTDTQYF; D: -; J: TRBJ2-3; V: TRBV29-1; size: -
DNA: TGCGCCAGCAGCCAATGGGACAGCAATTCACCCCTCCACTTT; CDR3: CASSQWDSNSPLHF; D: TRBD1; J: TRBJ1-6; V: TRBV4-3; size: -
DNA: TGTGCCAGTGGGGATTACAATGAGCAGTTCTTC; CDR3: CASGDYNEQFF; D: -; J: TRBJ2-1; V: TRBV19; size: -
DNA: TGCAGTGCTAGGGACAGTCCTAACTATGGCTACACCTTC; CDR3: CSARDSPNYGYTF; D: -; J: TRBJ1-2; V: TRBV20-1; size: -
DNA: TGTGCCACCTCAGCGGGGGGACCTAACAATGAGCAGTTCTTC; CDR3: CATSAGGPNNEQFF; D: TRBD2; J: TRBJ2-1; V: TRBV24-1; size: once
DNA: TGTGCCAGCAGCTTAGTAAGACAGTCGGAGACCCAGTACTTC; CDR3: CASSLVRQSETQYF; D: -; J: TRBJ2-5; V: TRBV11-2; size: -
DNA: TGTGCCAGCAACCCCCGTTGGCACGCCAAACAAGAGACCCAGTACTTC; CDR3: CASNPRWHAKQETQYF; D: -; J: TRBJ2-5; V: TRBV6-1; size: -
DNA: TGTGCCAGCAGCTTGGCCGGGGGGGCGGGGCAAGAGACCCAGTACTTC; CDR3: CASSLAGGAGQETQYF; D: TRBD2; J: TRBJ2-5; V: TRBV5-4; size: -
DNA: TGTGCCACCAGCAGAGACAGGGACCGGTTGGCTTCACCCCTCCACTTT; CDR3: CATSRDRDRLASPLHF; D: -; J: TRBJ1-6; V: TRBV15; size: -
DNA: TGTGCCAGCAGTTTAAGGGGGAGCTACAATGAGCAGTTCTTC; CDR3: CASSLRGSYNEQFF; D: -; J: TRBJ2-1; V: TRBV12-3/TRBV12-4; size: few
DNA: TGTGCCTGGAGTTCCTCCAACTATGGCTACACCTTC; CDR3: CAWSSSNYGYTF; D: -; J: TRBJ1-2; V: TRBV30; size: once
DNA: TGTGCCAGCAGTTACTCGAGCGAGATGGAGCAGTTCTTC; CDR3: CASSYSSEMEQFF; D: -; J: TRBJ2-1; V: TRBV6-2/TRBV6-3; size: -
DNA: TGTGCCAGCAGCTCAGGGGGCGGGGATCAGCCCCAGCATTTT; CDR3: CASSSGGGDQPQHF; D: TRBD1; J: TRBJ1-5; V: TRBV7-9; size: once
DNA: TGCAGTGCCGCTACAGGGAGCAATCCCTACGAGCAGTACTTC; CDR3: CSAATGSNPYEQYF; D: -; J: TRBJ2-7; V: TRBV20-1; size: -
DNA: TGTGCCTGGAGTGTCCGACTAGCGGTGCAAGAGACCCAGTACTTC; CDR3: CAWSVRLAVQETQYF; D: TRBD2; J: TRBJ2-5; V: TRBV30; size: -
DNA: TGTGCCAGCAGTTACGGAGGACAGGGAGAGTACGAGCAGTACTTC; CDR3: CASSYGGQGEYEQYF; D: TRBD1; J: TRBJ2-7; V: TRBV6-5; size: -
DNA: TGCAGTGCTAGGGCAGGCGGTGGGGCCAACGTCCTGACTTTC; CDR3: CSARAGGGANVLTF; D: -; J: TRBJ2-6; V: TRBV20-1; size: -
DNA: TGTGCCAGCAGTTGGACGGGGAGAACTGAAGCTTTCTTT; CDR3: CASSWTGRTEAFF; D: -; J: TRBJ1-1; V: TRBV12-3/TRBV12-4; size: -
DNA: TGTGCCAGCAGTTACGGACACGGGAACACTGAAGCTTTCTTT; CDR3: CASSYGHGNTEAFF; D: -; J: TRBJ1-1; V: TRBV2; size: -
DNA: TGTGCCAGCTCACCAAGAGGACAGGAGAGCACAGATACGCAGTATTTT; CDR3: CASSPRGQESTDTQYF; D: TRBD1; J: TRBJ2-3; V: TRBV18; size: -
DNA: TGTGCCAGCAGTGGGACCGCAGGCGAGCAGTACTTC; CDR3: CASSGTAGEQYF; D: -; J: TRBJ2-7; V: TRBV7-9; size: once
DNA: TGTGCCAGCAGCCACCCCTCGGGGACTAGCGGGGGGCCTAGCACAGATACGCAGTATTTT; CDR3: CASSHPSGTSGGPSTDTQYF; D: TRBD2; J: TRBJ2-3; V: TRBV3-1; size: -
DNA: TGTGCCTGGAGTCCTCAGGTCAACTATGGCTACACCTTC; CDR3: CAWSPQVNYGYTF; D: -; J: TRBJ1-2; V: TRBV30; size: -
DNA: TGTGCCATCAGTGAGTCTGGCGGTGGGAGGACTAGCACAGATACGCAGTATTTT; CDR3: CAISESGGGRTSTDTQYF; D: -; J: TRBJ2-3; V: TRBV10-3; size: -
DNA: TGTGCCAGCCTCCAGACAGGGGGCAGTGAAAAACTGTTTTTT; CDR3: CASLQTGGSEKLFF; D: TRBD1; J: TRBJ1-4; V: TRBV7-9; size: -
DNA: TGTGCCTGGAGTGAGGGAGCTCTCCAAGAGACCCAGTACTTC; CDR3: CAWSEGALQETQYF; D: -; J: TRBJ2-5; V: TRBV30; size: -
DNA: TGTGCCAGCAGTCAGGGACAATCTAATGAGCAGTTCTTC; CDR3: CASSQGQSNEQFF; D: -; J: TRBJ2-1; V: TRBV27; size: -
DNA: TGCAGTGCCTCGTTAGCGGGGGGGCTTCATGAGCAGTTCTTC; CDR3: CSASLAGGLHEQFF; D: TRBD2; J: TRBJ2-1; V: TRBV20-1; size: once
DNA: TGCGCCAGCAGGGGACAGGGGGCAACAGATACGCAGTATTTT; CDR3: CASRGQGATDTQYF; D: TRBD1; J: TRBJ2-3; V: TRBV5-1; size: -
DNA: TGCACCAGCAGCCGGGGGTCTAGCAATCAGCCCCAGCATTTT; CDR3: CTSSRGSSNQPQHF; D: -; J: TRBJ1-5; V: TRBV1; size: -
DNA: TGTGCCAGCAGCGCAGGACAGGGACGAGAGACCCAGTACTTC; CDR3: CASSAGQGRETQYF; D: TRBD1; J: TRBJ2-5; V: TRBV9; size: -
DNA: TGCAGCGTTGGGGTAGCGGGGGCCCCCTACGAGCAGTACTTC; CDR3: CSVGVAGAPYEQYF; D: TRBD2; J: TRBJ2-7; V: TRBV29-1; size: -
DNA: TGTGCCAGCAGTATAATGGGTGAGCAGTTCTTC; CDR3: CASSIMGEQFF; D: -; J: TRBJ2-1; V: TRBV2; size: -
DNA: TGTGCCAGCAGCCAAGATCGTATTCCAGTTAATGAGCAGTTCTTC; CDR3: CASSQDRIPVNEQFF; D: -; J: TRBJ2-1; V: TRBV3-1; size: -
DNA: TGTGCCAGCAGTTTACCGGGACCTAATGAAAAACTGTTTTTT; CDR3: CASSLPGPNEKLFF; D: -; J: TRBJ1-4; V: TRBV27; size: -
DNA: TGCGCCAGCAGCCAAGATCGAGACCGACTAGCGGGGGGCACAGATACGCAGTATTTT; CDR3: CASSQDRDRLAGGTDTQYF; D: TRBD2; J: TRBJ2-3; V: TRBV4-3; size: -
DNA: TGCGCCAGCAGCCAAGAAAGGGGACTGAAGAGGTACGAGCAGTACTTC; CDR3: CASSQERGLKRYEQYF; D: -; J: TRBJ2-7; V: TRBV4-1; size: -